The T cell receptor beta chain described here comes from a study of beta chain features in type 1 diabetes. Overall study context: The study found patients and healthy donors alike in age, gender and cell yields.

The CDR3 runs to 17 residues. V gave up 4 bases and J gave up 0 bases, with 13 bases separating them. In germline, CDR1 is LNHNV, CDR2 YYDKDF (reference sequence). With regard to this clone: Its matching antigen is unknown.

Cell sorting via CD45RO/CCR7/CD25/CD127/CD95/CD27 was performed to obtain CD4+ naive, central memory, regulatory and stem cell-like memory cells. cDNA synthesis used the whole RNA isolate, giving expressed TCRB sequences. The table came from immunoSEQ multiplex PCR; TCRdb's copy has only in-frame clones and leaves some out. The table lists approximately 380,000 clones, over 12% of them singletons. Whole-study results and caveats: Naive, central memory and regulatory TCRB repertoires appeared more similar among patients than healthy donors. For Type 1 diabetes patients, all four CD4+ subsets carried TCRB CDR3s that were moderately but significantly shorter.

The chain recombines TRBV15 with TRBJ2-6; weak D call: TRBD1 (6 bases). This TCR came from a woman aged 18-29 years in good health. The material sequenced was naive CD4+ T cells from blood. The CDR3 DNA reads TGTGCCACCAGCACCGGGACACTCAACTCTGGGGCCAACGTCCTGACTTTC. Translated: CATSTGTLNSGANVLTF.